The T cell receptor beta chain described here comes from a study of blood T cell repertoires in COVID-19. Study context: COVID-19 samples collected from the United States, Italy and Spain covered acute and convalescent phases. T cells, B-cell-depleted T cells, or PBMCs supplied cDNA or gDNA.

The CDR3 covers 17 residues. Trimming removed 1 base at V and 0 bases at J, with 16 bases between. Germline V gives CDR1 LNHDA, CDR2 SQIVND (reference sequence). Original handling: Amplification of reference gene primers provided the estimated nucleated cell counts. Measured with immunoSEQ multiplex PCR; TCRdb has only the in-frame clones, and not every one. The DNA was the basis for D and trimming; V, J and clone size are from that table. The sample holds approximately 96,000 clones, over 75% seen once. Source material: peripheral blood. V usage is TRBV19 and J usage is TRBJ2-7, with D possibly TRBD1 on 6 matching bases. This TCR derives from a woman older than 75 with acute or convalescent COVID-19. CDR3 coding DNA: TGTGCCAGTAGTATAGGTCCGGGACACCAAAGCTCCTACGAGCAGTACTTC. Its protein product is CASSIGPGHQSSYEQYF.